The sequence of this T cell receptor beta chain was determined in a study of identical twins. Study-wide findings and caveats: Zero-insertion findings could be partly confounded by invariant cells (MAIT and iNKT cells).

V dropped 1 base and J dropped 1; count of bases not matched to a gene: 6. In germline, CDR1 is SGHVS, CDR2 FQNEAQ. This CDR3 comprises 17 residues. The table lists this clonotype with a few counts. Antigen unknown. TCRdb called the 5' RACE reads again in MiXCR, with one record for every CDR3 protein. The sample consists of hundreds of thousands of distinct CDR3 sequences, 15% to 20% of them appearing once. The data also belong to a second study, concerning T cells expressing NK-cell markers. That work adds: There were four donors in whom these clonotypes also led the CD3+CD56-NKG2C+ fraction.

The clonotype was recovered from a woman under 30 in good health. Sequencing was done on a sample of PBMCs. The chain employs TRBV7-8 and TRBJ2-3; TRBD2 matches 9 bases. The CDR3 coding sequence is TGTGCCAGCAGCTTAGGGAGAATAGCGGGGGGCACAGATACGCAGTATTTT. This gives the protein CASSLGRIAGGTDTQYF.